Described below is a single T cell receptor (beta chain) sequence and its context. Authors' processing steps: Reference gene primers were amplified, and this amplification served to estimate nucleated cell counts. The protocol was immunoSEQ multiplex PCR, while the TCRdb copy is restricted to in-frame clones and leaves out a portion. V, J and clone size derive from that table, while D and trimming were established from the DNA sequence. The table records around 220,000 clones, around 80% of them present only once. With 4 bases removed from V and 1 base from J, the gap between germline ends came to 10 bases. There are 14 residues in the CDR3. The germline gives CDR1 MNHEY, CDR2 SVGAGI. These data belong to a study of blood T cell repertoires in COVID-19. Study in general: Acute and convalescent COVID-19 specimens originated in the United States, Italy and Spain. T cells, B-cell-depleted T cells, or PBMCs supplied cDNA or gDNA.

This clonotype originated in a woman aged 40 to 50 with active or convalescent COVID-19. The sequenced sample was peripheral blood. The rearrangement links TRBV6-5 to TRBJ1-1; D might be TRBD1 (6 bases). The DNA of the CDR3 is TGTGCCAGCAGTTCAAAGGGACAGAACACTGAAGCTTTCTTT. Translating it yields CASSSKGQNTEAFF.